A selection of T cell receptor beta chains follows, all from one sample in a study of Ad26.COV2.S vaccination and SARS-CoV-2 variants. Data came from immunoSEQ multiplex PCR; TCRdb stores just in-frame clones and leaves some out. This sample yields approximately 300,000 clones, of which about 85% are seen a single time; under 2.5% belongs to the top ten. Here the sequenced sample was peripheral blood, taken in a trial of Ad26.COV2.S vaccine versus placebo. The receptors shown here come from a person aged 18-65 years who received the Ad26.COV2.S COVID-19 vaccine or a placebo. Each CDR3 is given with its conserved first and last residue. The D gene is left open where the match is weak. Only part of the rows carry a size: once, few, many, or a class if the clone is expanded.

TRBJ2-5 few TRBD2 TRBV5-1 CASSLGGGAGETQYF TGCGCCAGCAGCTTAGGCGGGGGGGCAGGTGAGACCCAGTACTTC
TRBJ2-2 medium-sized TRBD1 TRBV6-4 CASSEQGVTGAGELFF TGTGCCAGCAGCGAACAGGGGGTAACAGGTGCCGGGGAGCTGTTTTTT
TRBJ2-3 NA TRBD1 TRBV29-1 CSGQTGADTQYF TGCAGCGGACAAACAGGGGCCGATACGCAGTATTTT
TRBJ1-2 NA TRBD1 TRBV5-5 CASDTGGPFYGYTF TGTGCCAGTGATACAGGGGGCCCCTTCTATGGCTACACCTTC
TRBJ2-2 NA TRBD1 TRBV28 CASRSGQGGTGELFF TGTGCCAGCAGATCTGGACAGGGAGGAACCGGGGAGCTGTTTTTT
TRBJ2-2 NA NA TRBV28 CASSSIFLSNTGELFF TGTGCCAGCAGTTCGATATTCTTGTCGAACACCGGGGAGCTGTTTTTT
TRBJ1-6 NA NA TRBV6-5 CASSSLPPGNSPLHF TGTGCCAGCAGCTCATTGCCTCCGGGTAATTCACCCCTCCACTTT
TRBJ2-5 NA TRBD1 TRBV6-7 CASSYPGDRGNETQYF TGTGCCAGCAGTTACCCCGGGGACAGGGGGAACGAGACCCAGTACTTC
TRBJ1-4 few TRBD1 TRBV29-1 CSAGQGTNEKLFF TGCAGCGCTGGACAGGGGACTAATGAAAAACTGTTTTTT
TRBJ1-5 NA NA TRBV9 CASSVNEGNQPQHF TGTGCCAGCAGCGTCAACGAAGGAAATCAGCCCCAGCATTTT
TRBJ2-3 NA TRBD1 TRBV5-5 CASSPGTGGYTDTQYF TGTGCCAGCAGCCCGGGGACAGGGGGCTACACAGATACGCAGTATTTT
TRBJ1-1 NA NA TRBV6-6 CATGRGTSGTEAFF TGTGCCACTGGGAGGGGGACTAGCGGCACTGAAGCTTTCTTT
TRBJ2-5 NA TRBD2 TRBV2 CASSEGISGGTGRAQYF TGTGCCAGCAGTGAGGGTATTAGCGGGGGTACCGGGCGGGCCCAGTACTTC
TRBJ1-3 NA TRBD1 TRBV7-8 CASSLLAGTGAEGNTIYF TGTGCCAGCAGCTTACTTGCCGGGACAGGGGCTGAGGGAAACACCATATATTTT
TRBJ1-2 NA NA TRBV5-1 CASSLPGAGYGYTF TGCGCCAGCAGCTTGCCGGGGGCCGGCTATGGCTACACCTTC
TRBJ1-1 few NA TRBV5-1 CASSYDGGNTEAFF TGCGCCAGCAGCTATGACGGGGGGAACACTGAAGCTTTCTTT
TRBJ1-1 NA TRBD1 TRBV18 CASSQRQGAEAFF TGTGCCAGCTCGCAACGACAGGGGGCTGAAGCTTTCTTT
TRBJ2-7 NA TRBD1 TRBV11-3 CASSLDLQGDSEQYF TGTGCCAGCAGCTTAGATCTACAGGGGGATAGCGAGCAGTACTTC
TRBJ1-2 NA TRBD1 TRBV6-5 CASTMDRVYYGYTF TGTGCCAGCACCATGGACAGGGTCTACTATGGCTACACCTTC
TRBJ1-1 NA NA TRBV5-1 CASRVDPGATTEAFF TGCGCCAGCAGAGTCGACCCGGGGGCTACCACTGAAGCTTTCTTT
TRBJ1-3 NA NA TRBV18 CASSPRGQIGSGNTIYF TGTGCCAGCTCACCGAGGGGCCAGATTGGATCTGGAAACACCATATATTTT
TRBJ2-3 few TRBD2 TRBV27 CASRVAGGRSDTQYF TGTGCCAGCAGAGTAGCGGGGGGGCGGTCAGATACGCAGTATTTT
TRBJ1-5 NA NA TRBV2 CASSQDSNQPQHF TGTGCCAGCAGTCAGGATAGCAATCAGCCCCAGCATTTT
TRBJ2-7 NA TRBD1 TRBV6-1 CASSESGGEQYF TGTGCCAGCAGTGAATCAGGGGGCGAGCAGTACTTC